Following are 23 T cell receptor beta chains from one sample sequenced in a study of T cell repertoires in cytomegalovirus infection. In TCRdb, the reads were re-called with MiXCR into one record per CDR3 protein. The sample lists over 150,000 distinct CDR3 sequences, 15% to 20% occurring once. The sample comprised CD8+ T cells from PBMCs. Receptors originate from a human donor in good health (CMV status not recorded). Some clones in this sample may be carry-over from other donors' samples.

The sample holds a few counts of this clonotype. Its ends do not fully match the called genes, so a read error is possible. The rearrangement joins TRBV6-2 or TRBV6-3 to TRBJ2-3, with 8 bases identical to TRBD2. CDR3 length: 16 amino acids. Germline values: CDR1 MNHEY, CDR2 SVGEGT. The CDR3 reads CASSDSAGESTDTQYF. CDR3 DNA sequence: TGTGCCAGCAGTGACTCAGCGGGGGAGAGCACAGATACGCAGTATTTT.

V gene TRBV11-3 combines with J gene TRBJ2-7, with D perhaps matching TRBD2 (6 bases). There are 17 residues in the CDR3. Germline lookup yields CDR1 SGHNT and CDR2 YENEEA. Deletions cut 0 bases from V and 5 bases from J, with 20 bases between. This chain's CDR3 is CASSLENLGGNEDEQYF. The CDR3 DNA is TGTGCCAGCAGCTTAGAAAATCTCGGCGGGAACGAGGACGAGCAGTACTTC.

This clonotype was found a few times. V gene TRBV7-2 combines with J gene TRBJ2-7; 11 nucleotides line up with TRBD1. Unmatched junction bases numbered 7, after V lost 5 bases and J lost 4 bases. CDR1 and CDR2 from the germline V gene are SGHTA and FQGNSA. This CDR3 is 15 amino acids long. The CDR3, as DNA: TGTGCCAGCAGCATCGGACAGGGGGCAGGATACGAGCAGTACTTC. This gives the protein CASSIGQGAGYEQYF.

This sequence joins TRBV6-5 and TRBJ2-7; 7 bases are shared with TRBD1. J was trimmed by 9 bases and V by 7 bases; bases with no gene match: 15. Per germline, CDR1 MNHEY and CDR2 SVGAGI. CDR3 length: 14 amino acids. The CDR3 DNA reads as TGTGCCAGCACCTATCCGGGGACAGAACCTTCGCAGTACTTC. It specifies CASTYPGTEPSQYF.

The rearrangement uses TRBV28 and TRBJ2-7, with D possibly being TRBD2 (6 bases). V was trimmed by 2 bases and J by 5 bases, leaving 10 bases between them. CDR1 is MDHEN and CDR2 is SYDVKM in the germline V gene. The CDR3 contains 13 residues. This CDR3 is CASSLGPGDEQYF. CDR3 bases: TGTGCCAGCAGTTTAGGCCCGGGGGACGAGCAGTACTTC.

V and J are TRBV6-2 or TRBV6-3 and TRBJ1-1; 9 bases fit TRBD1. This CDR3 is built from 14 residues. Unmatched junction bases numbered 6, after V lost 5 bases and J lost 5 bases. The germline CDR1 and CDR2 sequences are MNHEY and SVGEGT. CDR3 sequence: CASSGTGTFTEAFF. CDR3 in DNA: TGTGCCAGCAGTGGGACAGGGACGTTTACTGAAGCTTTCTTT.

The chain uses TRBV2 and TRBJ1-2; 7 bases map to TRBD1. Trimming cost V 4 bases and J 2 bases; bases outside gene matches: 10. Germline loops: CDR1 SNHLY, CDR2 FYNNEI. This CDR3 has 16 amino acids. CDR3 sequence (DNA): TGTGCCAGCAGTGCCTACACGGGACAGACCAACTATGGCTACACCTTC. It codes for CASSAYTGQTNYGYTF.

This clonotype occurred a few times. V usage is TRBV7-2 and J usage is TRBJ2-2; perhaps TRBD2 as D (6 bases). The CDR3 runs to 16 residues. The V and J ends lost 5 bases and 5 bases respectively, with 18 bases between them. Germline CDR1 SGHTA, CDR2 FQGNSA. The CDR3 reads CASSPAWGDGTGELFF. The CDR3 DNA is TGTGCCAGCAGCCCCGCCTGGGGGGATGGGACCGGGGAGCTGTTTTTT.

The sample holds a few counts of this clonotype. The rearrangement uses TRBV7-9 and TRBJ2-3, with D uncertain. Germline CDR1 reads SEHNR; CDR2 reads FQNEAQ (reference sequence). The CDR3 runs to 15 residues. Trimming shortened V by 8 bases and J by 2 bases, and 17 bases separated the two germline ends. The CDR3 loop is CASCSSVDLTDTQYF. The DNA of the CDR3 is TGTGCCAGCTGCTCAAGCGTTGATCTCACAGATACGCAGTATTTT.

A few counts support this clonotype. This chain links TRBV5-1 with TRBJ1-1; D remains unclear. The ends were cut back, 0 bases at V and 4 bases at J, with 7 bases in the middle. The CDR3 covers 13 residues. CDR1 and CDR2 from the germline V gene are SGHRS and YFSETQ. The chain's CDR3 is CASSLGQVTEAFF. DNA for the CDR3: TGCGCCAGCAGCTTGGGCCAGGTCACTGAAGCTTTCTTT.

The CDR3 region has the DNA TGTGCCAGCAGCTCACAGTGGGACAGGGGGCGTGGGGAGCTGTTTTTT. It encodes CASSSQWDRGRGELFF. The chain combines TRBV7-8 with TRBJ2-2; 12 bases agree with TRBD1. Trimming took 4 bases from V and 8 from J; bases not matched to a gene: 8. The CDR3 extends over 16 amino acids. The germline gives CDR1 SGHVS, CDR2 FQNEAQ.

This clonotype appeared many times. This chain connects TRBV28 to TRBJ2-1, with 7 positions matching TRBD1. Germline V CDR1 and CDR2: MDHEN, SYDVKM. J lost 5 bases, V lost 3 bases, and 10 bases had no gene match. The CDR3 contains 16 residues. The CDR3 here is CASSLSQGYRDNEQFF. The CDR3 nucleotides are TGTGCCAGCAGTTTGTCACAGGGGTATCGGGACAATGAGCAGTTCTTC.

The chain uses TRBV7-2 and TRBJ1-2; D is possibly TRBD1 (6 bases). The CDR3 contains 16 residues. V was pared by 1 base and J by 2 bases, with 14 bases between. Germline assignment: CDR1 SGHTA and CDR2 FQGNSA. This chain's CDR3 is CASSLEGVSRNYGYTF. Here the CDR3 DNA reads TGTGCCAGCAGCTTAGAGGGGGTCAGTCGAAACTATGGCTACACCTTC.

J is TRBJ2-3 and V is TRBV6-5; the match to TRBD1 covers 9 bases. V trimming: 6 bases; J trimming: 9 bases; junction bases outside the gene matches: 7. The CDR3 covers 13 residues. CDR1 and CDR2 from the germline V gene are MNHEY and SVGAGI. The CDR3 bases are TGTGCCAGCAGCCAGGGACAGGGCGGGACGCAGTATTTT. This sequence encodes CASSQGQGGTQYF.

This clonotype was found once. V usage is TRBV7-6 and J usage is TRBJ2-3; a weak D match, TRBD2 (6 bases). The germline V gene encodes CDR1 SGHVS and CDR2 FNYEAQ. V was clipped by 4 bases and J by 5 bases, with 22 bases between them. The CDR3 length is 17 residues. The CDR3 sequence is CASSSYFAGRAEDTQYF. Written as DNA, the CDR3 is TGTGCCAGCAGCTCCTATTTCGCGGGGCGGGCGGAAGATACGCAGTATTTT.

This clonotype has only a few counts. The V call is TRBV20-1, the J call TRBJ1-5; tentatively, D is TRBD1 (5 bases). Germline CDR1 DFQATT, CDR2 SNEGSKA (reference sequence). This CDR3 is built from 15 residues. V lost 0 bases and J lost 4, with 13 bases in between. The CDR3 DNA is TGCAGTGCTAGAGATAGGGGAAGCACAAATCAGCCCCAGCATTTT. Translation gives CSARDRGSTNQPQHF.

In this sample, this clonotype turned up a few times. The chain recombines TRBV6-2 or TRBV6-3 with TRBJ2-1; 7 bases are a match to TRBD1. Germline trimming cut 7 bases from V and 4 bases from J; bases unmatched to any gene: 7. The length of the CDR3 is 14 residues. Germline V lookup: CDR1 MNHEY, CDR2 SVGEGT. The CDR3 sequence: CASNRDSPYNEQFF. CDR3 sequence (DNA): TGTGCCAGCAACCGGGACAGCCCTTACAATGAGCAGTTCTTC.

This clonotype was observed a handful of times. This chain links TRBV7-6 with TRBJ2-5, with a possible D match to TRBD1 (5 bases). The CDR3 sequence is 14 residues long. Germline assignment: CDR1 SGHVS and CDR2 FNYEAQ. The germline V and J ends were trimmed by 5 bases and 7 bases, with 17 bases remaining between them. The CDR3 loop reads CASSTSGLSRTQYF. The CDR3 DNA reads as TGTGCCAGCAGCACGTCAGGGCTGTCTAGGACCCAGTACTTC.

This clonotype was detected only a few times. The V gene is TRBV19, the J gene TRBJ1-2, with 8 bases identical to TRBD1. Germline trimming cut 6 bases from V and 8 bases from J; bases unmatched to any gene: 17. This CDR3 spans 16 amino acids. Per the germline V gene, CDR1 is LNHDA and CDR2 is SQIVND (reference sequence). This chain's CDR3 is CASRPEQGAARVGYTF. The CDR3 nucleotides are TGTGCCAGTAGACCGGAGCAGGGGGCAGCCCGCGTGGGCTACACCTTC.

The chain is built from TRBV29-1 and TRBJ2-7; possible D gene TRBD1, 6 bases. From germline, CDR1 is SQVTM and CDR2 ANQGSEA. Trimming removed 7 bases from V and 1 base from J, with 14 bases in between. This CDR3 spans 13 amino acids. CDR3 bases: TGCAGCGGTTTGACAACAGGGTCCTACGAGCAGTACTTC. Encoded protein: CSGLTTGSYEQYF.

This clonotype was recorded at least ten times. V is TRBV7-8 and J is TRBJ2-7; the D call may be TRBD1 or TRBD2 (5 bases each). CDR3 length: 13 residues. Germline CDR1 and CDR2: SGHVS and FQNEAQ. Trimming took off 3 bases at V and 5 bases at J, with 11 bases between the two ends. The CDR3 sequence is CASSFRGTHEQYF. Written as DNA, the CDR3 is TGTGCCAGCAGCTTTCGAGGGACCCACGAGCAGTACTTC.

The chain combines TRBV7-9 with TRBJ1-2, with D possibly matching TRBD1 (5 bases). Germline CDR1 SEHNR, CDR2 FQNEAQ (reference sequence). Trimming removed 7 bases from V and 2 bases from J, with 20 bases in between. This CDR3 is 16 amino acids long. The CDR3 spells CASITSEGRENYGYTF. The CDR3 coding sequence is TGTGCCAGCATCACGTCGGAGGGGAGGGAGAACTATGGCTACACCTTC.

This clonotype was picked up a small number of times. J is TRBJ2-7 and V is TRBV7-9, with 8 bases lining up with TRBD1. Per the germline V gene, CDR1 is SEHNR and CDR2 is FQNEAQ (reference sequence). This CDR3 has 15 amino acids. V shed 5 bases, J shed 2 bases, and the junction held 8 bases outside the gene matches. CDR3 DNA: TGTGCCAGCAGCGCCCGACAGGGGAGGACCTACGAGCAGTACTTC. This gives the protein CASSARQGRTYEQYF.